This T cell receptor (beta chain) originates from a study of blood T cell repertoires in COVID-19. Study overall: Samples taken during acute and convalescent COVID-19 were collected in the United States, Italy and Spain. Sample material is recorded as cDNA or gDNA derived from T cells, B-cell-depleted T cells, or PBMCs.

This study enrolled people aged about 18 to 100 from around 26 US geographic areas. Membership in each cohort depended on participant-reported clinical history. Measured with immunoSEQ multiplex PCR; TCRdb has only the in-frame clones, and not every one. The sample includes about 20,000 clones, around 88% of them seen just once. There are 13 residues in the CDR3. From germline, CDR1 is LGHDT and CDR2 YNNKEL (reference sequence). The V gene lost 3 bases and the J gene lost 6 bases, with 9 bases spanning the gap. This clone was seen only a few times. The source is a woman aged 30 to 39 who had recovered from COVID-19. Input material: PBMCs or T cells enriched from blood (not recorded which). V is TRBV3-1 (or the pseudogene TRBV3-2) and J is TRBJ1-5; D is possibly TRBD1 (5 bases). The CDR3 sequence is CASSQVGGQPQHF. In nucleotides, the CDR3 is TGTGCCAGCAGCCAGGTGGGGGGTCAGCCCCAGCATTTT.